This T cell receptor beta chain emerged from a study of T-cell memory formation after mild COVID-19. This clonotype was detected only a few times. One entry per CDR3 protein results from TCRdb running MiXCR on the 5' RACE reads. The sample holds about 290,000 distinct CDR3 sequences, 15% to 20% seen once. Germline V gene data show CDR1 as DFQATT and CDR2 as SNEGSKA (reference sequence). The CDR3 covers 18 residues. Losses at the gene ends were 5 bases for V and 5 bases for J; bases not matched to a gene: 18. Sequenced sample: PBMCs or a T cell subset sorted from them (not recorded which). This TCR was recovered from a man younger than 35 who had mild COVID-19 (a few samples of this study predate the infection). Cell type and time point are not known. The chain has TRBV20-1 and TRBJ1-3; 10 bases are shared with TRBD1. This CDR3 is CSALIFGTGEGERNTIYF. The DNA for the CDR3 is TGCAGTGCTCTAATTTTCGGGACAGGGGAAGGAGAGCGAAACACCATATATTTT.